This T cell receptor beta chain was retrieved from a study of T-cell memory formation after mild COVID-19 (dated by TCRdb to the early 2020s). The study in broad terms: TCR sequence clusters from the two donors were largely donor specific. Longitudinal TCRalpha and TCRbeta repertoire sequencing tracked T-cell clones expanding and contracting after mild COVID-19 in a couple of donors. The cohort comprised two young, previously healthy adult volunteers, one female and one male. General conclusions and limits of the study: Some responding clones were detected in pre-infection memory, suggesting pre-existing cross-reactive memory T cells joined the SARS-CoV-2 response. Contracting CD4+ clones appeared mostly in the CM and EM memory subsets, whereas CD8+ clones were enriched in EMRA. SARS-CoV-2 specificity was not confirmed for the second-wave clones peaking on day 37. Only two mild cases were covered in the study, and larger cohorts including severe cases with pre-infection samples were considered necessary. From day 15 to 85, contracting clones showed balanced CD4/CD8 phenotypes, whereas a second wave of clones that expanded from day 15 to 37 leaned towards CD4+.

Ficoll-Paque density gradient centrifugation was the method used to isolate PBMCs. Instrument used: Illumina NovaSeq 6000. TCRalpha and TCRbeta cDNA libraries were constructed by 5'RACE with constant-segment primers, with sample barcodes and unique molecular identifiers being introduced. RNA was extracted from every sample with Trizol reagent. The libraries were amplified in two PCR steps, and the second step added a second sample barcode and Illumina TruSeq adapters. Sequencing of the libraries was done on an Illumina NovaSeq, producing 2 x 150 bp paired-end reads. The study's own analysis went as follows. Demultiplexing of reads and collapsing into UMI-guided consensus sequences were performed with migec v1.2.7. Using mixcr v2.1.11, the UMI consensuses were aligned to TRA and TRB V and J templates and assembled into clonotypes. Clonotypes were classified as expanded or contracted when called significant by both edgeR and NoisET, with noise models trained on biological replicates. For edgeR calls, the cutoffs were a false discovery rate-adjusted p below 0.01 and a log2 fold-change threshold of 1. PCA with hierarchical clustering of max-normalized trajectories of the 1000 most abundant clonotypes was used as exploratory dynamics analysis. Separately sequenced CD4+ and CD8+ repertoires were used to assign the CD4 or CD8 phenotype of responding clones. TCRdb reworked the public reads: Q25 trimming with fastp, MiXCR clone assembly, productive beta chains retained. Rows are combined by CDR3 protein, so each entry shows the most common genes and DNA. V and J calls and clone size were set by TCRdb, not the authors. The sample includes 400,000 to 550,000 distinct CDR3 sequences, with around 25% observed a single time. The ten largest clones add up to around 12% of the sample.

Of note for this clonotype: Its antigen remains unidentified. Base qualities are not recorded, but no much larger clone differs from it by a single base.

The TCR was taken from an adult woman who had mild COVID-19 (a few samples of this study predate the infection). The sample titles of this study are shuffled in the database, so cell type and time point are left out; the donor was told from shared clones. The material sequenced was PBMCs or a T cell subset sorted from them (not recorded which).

The DNA sequence is TGCGCCAGCAGCCCGAGGGGGTCGGATGGCTACACCTTC. Translated, this is CASSPRGSDGYTF. The chain couples TRBV5-1 to TRBJ1-2; a weak D assignment points to TRBD1 (6 bases agree). The germline V gene encodes CDR1 SGHRS and CDR2 YFSETQ. V was cut back by 4 bases and J by 6 bases, leaving a gap of 13 bases between them. The CDR3 sequence holds 13 residues, the cysteine and phenylalanine included. Only the CDR3 region is kept as DNA, spanning 39 bases read in frame from base 1.